What follows describes a single T cell receptor beta chain. What it binds is not known. A read error may explain this, as a much larger clone is one base away. This entry comes from a study of blood T cells in healthy people across ages. Study results and caveats: Long-lived donors carried more naive CD4+ cells and greater diversity than aged donors.

Germline V lookup: CDR1 MNHEY, CDR2 SMNVEV (reference sequence). V shed 7 bases, J shed 11 bases, and the junction held 11 bases outside the gene matches. The CDR3 totals 13 residues. Alongside a J-beta primer mix, a sample-barcoded 5' primer served in a second PCR lasting about 7 to 11 cycles. One entry per CDR3 protein results from TCRdb running MiXCR on the 5' RACE reads. The sample has around 1.5 million distinct CDR3 sequences, around 36% seen once. Specimen: blood. This TCR was recovered from a woman aged 25 to 39 in good health. The rearrangement links TRBV27 to TRBJ2-5, with 9 nucleotides matching TRBD1. The CDR3 region has the DNA TGTGCCAGCAAGCCGGGACAGGGCAGTAAGCAGTACTTC. This sequence encodes CASKPGQGSKQYF.